A selection of T cell receptor beta chains follows, all from one sample in a study of blood T cell repertoires in COVID-19. The repertoire was sequenced with immunoSEQ multiplex PCR; TCRdb's copy has only in-frame clones and lacks some. The sample yields more than 200,000 clones, approximately 80% seen once. Sample: peripheral blood. These receptors were taken from a man at least 80 years old with acute or convalescent COVID-19. CDR3s include the opening cysteine and the closing phenylalanine or tryptophan. The order of the fields is D gene, J gene, V gene, clone size, CDR3 protein, CDR3 DNA. D genes are given only for firm matches. The size entry is marked missing in some rows and otherwise reads once, few, many or a size class.

TRBD1	TRBJ2-2	TRBV7-2	.	CASSFYVHLGQGSGELFF	TGTGCCAGCAGCTTTTATGTGCATCTAGGACAGGGCTCCGGGGAGCTGTTTTTT
TRBD1	TRBJ2-7	TRBV11-2	.	CASSLRNGGQGPYEQYF	TGTGCCAGCAGCTTACGTAATGGTGGACAGGGTCCCTACGAGCAGTACTTC
.	TRBJ1-1	TRBV12-3/TRBV12-4	.	CASRRNTEAFF	TGTGCCAGCAGGCGGAACACTGAAGCTTTCTTT
TRBD1	TRBJ2-3	TRBV28	once	CASWGQGQTDTQYF	TGTGCCAGCTGGGGACAGGGACAGACAGATACGCAGTATTTT
.	TRBJ1-1	TRBV28	.	CASTRLGANTEAFF	TGTGCCAGCACCAGGTTGGGGGCGAACACTGAAGCTTTCTTT
TRBD1	TRBJ2-2	TRBV2	.	CASLTGLQTGELFF	TGTGCCAGCCTGACAGGGTTACAGACCGGGGAGCTGTTTTTT
.	TRBJ2-2	TRBV28	.	CASSFLGLNGELFF	TGTGCCAGCAGTTTCCTCGGACTGAACGGGGAGCTGTTTTTT
.	TRBJ1-4	TRBV19	.	CASSRFREFRAATNEKLFF	TGTGCCAGTAGTCGATTTCGGGAATTTAGGGCTGCAACTAATGAAAAACTGTTTTTT
TRBD2	TRBJ2-1	TRBV6-5	few	CASSYSGTSASEQFF	TGTGCCAGCAGTTACTCTGGGACTAGTGCCAGTGAGCAGTTCTTC
.	TRBJ1-4	TRBV7-9	.	CASSFFGTPNEKLFF	TGTGCCAGCAGCTTTTTCGGGACACCAAATGAAAAACTGTTTTTT
.	TRBJ2-3	TRBV5-1	.	CASSLALGSMGNTDTQYF	TGCGCCAGCAGCTTGGCCTTAGGGAGTATGGGAAACACAGATACGCAGTATTTT
TRBD1	TRBJ1-1	TRBV6-5	.	CASSAGGLGTEAFF	TGTGCCAGCAGCGCAGGGGGCCTCGGCACTGAAGCTTTCTTT
.	TRBJ1-5	TRBV19	.	CASSIEWAGSHQPQHF	TGTGCCAGTAGTATAGAATGGGCAGGGTCTCATCAGCCCCAGCATTTT
TRBD2	TRBJ2-3	TRBV5-1	.	CASSHGLATDTQYF	TGCGCCAGCAGCCACGGACTAGCCACAGATACGCAGTATTTT
TRBD1	TRBJ1-2	TRBV18	once	CASSPRQGAGGYTF	TGTGCCAGCTCACCGCGACAGGGGGCCGGTGGCTACACCTTC
.	TRBJ1-2	TRBV7-2	.	CASSSNGGGYGYTF	TGTGCCAGCAGCTCCAACGGGGGAGGCTATGGCTACACCTTC
.	TRBJ1-4	TRBV10-3	.	CAISEGGLTATNEKLFF	TGTGCCATCAGTGAAGGTGGGCTAACCGCAACTAATGAAAAACTGTTTTTT
.	TRBJ1-2	TRBV18	.	CASSPERTYGYTF	TGTGCCAGCTCACCCGAACGGACTTATGGCTACACCTTC
TRBD2	TRBJ2-5	TRBV2	.	CASTHPGLAGVFQETQYF	TGTGCCAGCACACACCCGGGACTAGCGGGAGTCTTCCAAGAGACCCAGTACTTC
TRBD1	TRBJ1-5	TRBV7-9	.	CASSSYRGRRNQPQHF	TGTGCCAGCAGCTCGTACAGGGGGCGTCGGAATCAGCCCCAGCATTTT
.	TRBJ2-1	TRBV6-5	.	CASSYRNEQFF	TGTGCCAGCAGTTATCGGAATGAGCAGTTCTTC
TRBD1	TRBJ2-1	TRBV3-1/TRBV3-2	.	CASSQRDRDNEQFF	TGTGCCAGCAGCCAACGGGACAGGGATAATGAGCAGTTCTTC
TRBD1	TRBJ1-4	TRBV29-1	.	CSVGHRGPTNEKLFF	TGCAGCGTTGGGCACAGGGGACCAACTAATGAAAAACTGTTTTTT
TRBD1	TRBJ1-6	TRBV18	.	CASSATGTGNYNSPLHF	TGTGCCAGCTCAGCAACCGGGACAGGCAACTATAATTCACCCCTCCACTTT
.	TRBJ1-5	TRBV6-6	.	CASSSTIRGGNQPQHF	TGTGCCAGCAGTTCTACAATCAGGGGCGGCAATCAGCCCCAGCATTTT
.	TRBJ2-3	TRBV7-8	.	CASSLASVAAITDTQYF	TGTGCCAGCAGCTTAGCGTCGGTAGCGGCGATCACAGATACGCAGTATTTT
.	TRBJ1-2	TRBV7-2	.	CASSLAGRPSYHYGYTF	TGTGCCAGCAGCTTAGCGGGCAGACCATCCTACCACTATGGCTACACCTTC
.	TRBJ1-4	TRBV15	.	CATSRDNSEKLFF	TGTGCCACCAGCAGAGATAACAGTGAAAAACTGTTTTTT
.	TRBJ1-1	TRBV5-6	.	CASSLGQTNTEAFF	TGTGCCAGCAGCTTAGGACAGACGAACACTGAAGCTTTCTTT
.	TRBJ2-5	TRBV7-2	.	CASSSPGGRSLQETQYF	TGTGCCAGCAGCTCCCCCGGGGGGCGCTCTCTTCAAGAGACCCAGTACTTC
TRBD2	TRBJ2-3	TRBV5-6	.	CASSLWTSGSSADTQYF	TGTGCCAGCAGCTTGTGGACTAGCGGGAGCTCTGCAGATACGCAGTATTTT
TRBD2	TRBJ2-1	TRBV10-2	.	CASWRGDDFNEQFF	TGCGCCAGCTGGCGGGGGGATGATTTCAATGAGCAGTTCTTC
.	TRBJ1-1	TRBV11-2	.	CASSPGNTEAFF	TGTGCCAGCAGCCCCGGGAACACTGAAGCTTTTTTT
.	TRBJ1-1	TRBV19	.	CATWGGFLNTEAFF	TGTGCCACTTGGGGCGGTTTTCTGAACACTGAAGCTTTCTTT
TRBD2	TRBJ2-1	TRBV24-1	.	CATSELAGDEQFF	TGTGCCACCAGTGAGTTAGCGGGAGATGAGCAGTTCTTC
.	TRBJ2-7	TRBV14	.	CASSQVWRGEQYF	TGTGCCAGCAGCCAAGTTTGGAGGGGAGAACAGTACTTC
.	TRBJ1-5	TRBV10-2	few	CASSENSGIGQPQHF	TGCGCCAGCAGTGAAAACAGCGGGATAGGTCAGCCCCAGCATTTT
TRBD1	TRBJ1-5	TRBV27	.	CASSRRGDRGEPQHF	TGTGCCAGCAGCCGTCGGGGGGACAGGGGGGAGCCCCAGCATTTT
.	TRBJ1-4	TRBV29-1	.	CSVVEGRPNEKLFF	TGCAGCGTTGTAGAGGGGCGGCCTAATGAAAAACTGTTTTTT
TRBD1	TRBJ1-6	TRBV6-6	.	CASRGDRENSPLHF	TGTGCCAGCAGAGGTGACAGGGAAAATTCACCCCTCCACTTT
TRBD1	TRBJ1-1	TRBV5-1	.	CASSLGTGLYTEAFF	TGCGCCAGCAGCTTGGGGACAGGGCTGTACACTGAAGCTTTCTTT
.	TRBJ2-7	TRBV5-1	.	CASSFSIRGRSYEQYF	TGCGCCAGCAGCTTTTCGATTCGGGGAAGGTCCTACGAGCAGTACTTC
.	TRBJ1-1	TRBV30	.	CAWSVHRATEAFF	TGTGCCTGGAGTGTACACAGGGCCACTGAAGCTTTCTTT